One sample yielded the 22 T cell receptor beta chains listed below, sequenced in a study of blood T cell repertoires in COVID-19. TCRdb's table, derived via immunoSEQ multiplex PCR, lists solely in-frame clones and lacks some. This table has nearly 55,000 clones, roughly 84% appearing once. Sequences were obtained from peripheral blood. The receptor source for this set is a man between 65 and 85 years old with active COVID-19.

This sequence joins TRBV6-6 and TRBJ2-1; 8 bases line up with TRBD2. After removal of 10 bases from V and 0 bases from J, the junction contained 8 bases not matched to a gene. Germline loops: CDR1 MNHNY, CDR2 SVGAGI (reference sequence). The CDR3 has 15 residues. The CDR3 loop reads CATLNAGGSYNEQFF. As DNA, the CDR3 is TGTGCCACTCTGAACGCGGGGGGCTCCTACAATGAGCAGTTCTTC.

The chain uses TRBV6-9 and TRBJ2-5, with D uncertain. Germline V gene sequence: CDR1 MNHGY, CDR2 SVAAGI. Trimming stripped 4 bases from V and 3 bases from J, with 9 bases between. This CDR3 is 13 amino acids long. The CDR3 DNA follows: TGTGCCAGCAGTTGGGCAGGTGAAGAGACCCAGTACTTC. Residues: CASSWAGEETQYF.

The rearrangement joins TRBV11-2 to TRBJ2-7, with TRBD2 matching over 13 bases. V trimming: 1 base; J trimming: 5 bases; junction bases outside the gene matches: 8. CDR1 and CDR2 (germline): SGHAT, FQNNGV. There are 17 residues in the CDR3. The CDR3 here is CASSLGLAGGVADEQYF. CDR3 in DNA: TGTGCCAGCAGCTTAGGACTAGCGGGGGGTGTAGCTGACGAGCAGTACTTC. Based on the CDR3 plus reference TRBV11-2 and TRBJ2-7, the full variable domain is EAGVAQSPRYKIIEKRQSVAFWCNPISGHATLYWYQQILGQGPKLLIQFQNNGVVDDSQLPKDRFSAERLKGVDSTLKIQPAKLEDSAVYLCASSLGLAGGVADEQYFGPGTRLTVT.

The chain employs TRBV18 and TRBJ1-1, with D hard to call. This CDR3 spans 15 amino acids. Trimming removed 0 bases from V and 4 bases from J, with 12 bases in between. The germline gives CDR1 KGHSH, CDR2 LQKENI. CDR3 residues: CASSPPNSPSTEAFF. The DNA of the CDR3 is TGTGCCAGCTCACCACCTAACAGTCCGAGCACTGAAGCTTTCTTT. The full variable domain, its missing parts supplied by reference TRBV18 and TRBJ1-1, is NAGVMQNPRHLVRRRGQEARLRCSPMKGHSHVYWYRQLPEEGLKFMVYLQKENIIDESGMPKERFSAEFPKEGPSILRIQQVVRGDSAAYFCASSPPNSPSTEAFFGQGTRLTVV.

The genes are TRBV4-2 and TRBJ2-7; weak D call: TRBD1 (6 bases). CDR3 length equals 14 residues. From germline, CDR1 is LGHNA and CDR2 YNFKEQ. V was trimmed by 1 base and J by 5 bases, leaving 12 bases between them. The DNA of the CDR3 is TGTGCCAGCAGCCAAGGGGGGCCAATCCACGAGCAGTACTTC. It is translated as CASSQGGPIHEQYF.

The chain combines TRBV6-2 or TRBV6-3 with TRBJ2-3; the match to TRBD2 covers 11 bases. From germline, CDR1 is MNHEY and CDR2 SVGEGT. The CDR3 extends over 14 amino acids. V shed 5 bases, J shed 5 bases, and the junction held 3 bases outside the gene matches. CDR3 region: CASSTGTSGDTQYF. Here the CDR3 DNA reads TGTGCCAGCAGTACCGGGACTAGCGGAGATACGCAGTATTTT.

V and J are TRBV3-1 (or the pseudogene TRBV3-2) and TRBJ2-3, with a tentative D call TRBD2 (6 bases). The CDR3 contains 15 residues. V was shortened by 4 bases and J by 4 bases, with 15 bases between the two germline ends. Germline CDR1 reads LGHDT; CDR2 reads YNNKEL (reference sequence). The CDR3 loop is CASSRRGGGADTQYF. The CDR3, as DNA: TGTGCCAGCAGCCGCCGTGGGGGAGGCGCAGATACGCAGTATTTT.

The genes are TRBV19 and TRBJ2-6; TRBD1 matches 7 bases. Germline V gives CDR1 LNHDA, CDR2 SQIVND (reference sequence). The CDR3 contains 16 residues. V was clipped by 5 bases and J by 1 base; unmatched bases: 5. The CDR3 DNA reads as TGTGCCAGTAGTGCACAGGGGTTGTCTGGGGCCAACGTCCTGACTTTC. This sequence encodes CASSAQGLSGANVLTF.

This chain connects TRBV5-6 to TRBJ2-1, with TRBD1 as a possible D gene (6 bases). Trimming pared 3 bases from V and 3 bases from J, leaving 13 bases between. The CDR3 has 15 amino acids. Germline CDR1 is SGHDT and CDR2 is YYEEEE. CDR3 residues: CASSYGQNSYNEQFF. The CDR3 bases are TGTGCCAGCAGCTATGGACAGAATAGCTACAATGAGCAGTTCTTC.

The rearrangement uses TRBV11-2 and TRBJ2-2; 7 bases are shared with TRBD2. The V gene's germline CDR1 is SGHAT and CDR2 FQNNGV. After removal of 1 base from V and 0 bases from J, the junction contained 5 bases not matched to a gene. The CDR3 sequence is 17 residues long. CDR3 residues: CASSLGPRGANTGELFF. The CDR3 region has the DNA TGTGCCAGCAGCTTAGGGCCTCGGGGGGCGAACACCGGGGAGCTGTTTTTT. The whole variable domain, remainder taken from reference TRBV11-2 and TRBJ2-2, is EAGVAQSPRYKIIEKRQSVAFWCNPISGHATLYWYQQILGQGPKLLIQFQNNGVVDDSQLPKDRFSAERLKGVDSTLKIQPAKLEDSAVYLCASSLGPRGANTGELFFGEGSRLTVL.

V and J are TRBV11-3 and TRBJ1-1, with D tentatively TRBD1 (5 bases). Germline assignment: CDR1 SGHNT and CDR2 YENEEA. CDR3 length equals 12 residues. Trimming pared 3 bases from V and 5 bases from J, leaving 7 bases between. The CDR3 protein is CASSFSGTEAFF. The CDR3, as DNA: TGTGCCAGCAGCTTCTCAGGGACTGAAGCTTTCTTT. Supplemented by reference TRBV11-3 and TRBJ1-1, the full variable domain reads EAGVVQSPRYKIIEKKQPVAFWCNPISGHNTLYWYLQNLGQGPELLIRYENEEAVDDSQLPKDRFSAERLKGVDSTLKIQPAELGDSAVYLCASSFSGTEAFFGQGTRLTVV.

This chain uses TRBV7-2 with TRBJ2-3; 11 bases line up with TRBD2. The CDR3 extends over 16 amino acids. CDR1 SGHTA and CDR2 FQGNSA come from the germline V gene. V gave up 6 bases and J gave up 2 bases; unmatched junction bases: 7. The CDR3 here is CASRLGTSGFTDTQYF. In DNA form, the CDR3 reads TGTGCCAGCAGACTCGGGACTAGCGGTTTCACAGATACGCAGTATTTT.

The chain has TRBV5-6 and TRBJ1-6; the match to TRBD1 covers 7 bases. Trimming took 2 bases from V and 6 from J; bases not matched to a gene: 5. CDR3 length: 15 residues. Per the germline V gene, CDR1 is SGHDT and CDR2 is YYEEEE. The CDR3 DNA reads as TGTGCCAGCAGCTTTCGGGCAGGGGGTAATTCACCCCTCCACTTT. This codes for CASSFRAGGNSPLHF.

This clone came up a few times. The genes are TRBV27 and TRBJ2-7; TRBD2 might be the D (7 bases). Trimming removed 1 base from V and 5 bases from J, with 18 bases in between. The CDR3 totals 16 residues. Germline CDR1 and CDR2: MNHEY and SMNVEV (reference sequence). This chain's CDR3 is CASSLLGGGGIDEQYF. Here the CDR3 DNA reads TGTGCCAGCAGTTTATTGGGAGGGGGGGGTATCGACGAGCAGTACTTC.

This rearrangement joins TRBV7-2 to TRBJ1-5; a possible D gene is TRBD1 (5 bases). From germline, CDR1 is SGHTA and CDR2 FQGNSA. The CDR3 contains 14 residues. Between the trimmed V and J ends, which lost 6 bases and 4 bases, there was a span of 13 bases. CDR3 residues: CASRSGVGNQPQHF. The CDR3 bases are TGTGCCAGCAGGTCGGGGGTTGGGAATCAGCCCCAGCATTTT.

The chain uses TRBV29-1 and TRBJ1-1; 7 positions agree with TRBD1. V lost 7 bases, J lost 1 base, and 6 bases stayed unmatched. The CDR3 is 13 amino acids. CDR1 is SQVTM and CDR2 is ANQGSEA in the germline V gene. The CDR3 loop reads CSAQGGWNTEAFF. The CDR3 bases are TGCAGCGCCCAAGGGGGCTGGAACACTGAAGCTTTCTTT.

The V gene is TRBV7-2, the J gene TRBJ1-1; 8 bases fit TRBD1. Per the germline V gene, CDR1 is SGHTA and CDR2 is FQGNSA. Trimming took 1 base from V and 5 from J; bases not matched to a gene: 9. The CDR3 length is 16 residues. The CDR3 coding sequence is TGTGCCAGCAGCTTAGGGGCAGGGGGCTTAGGTACTGAAGCTTTCTTT. Protein product: CASSLGAGGLGTEAFF.

This rearrangement joins TRBV4-1 to TRBJ1-1; a possible D gene is TRBD1 (6 bases). CDR3 length: 16 residues. Germline V CDR1 and CDR2: MGHRA, YSYEKL. V was shortened by 2 bases and J by 5 bases, with 18 bases between the two germline ends. CDR3 sequence: CASSQPRQGGRTEAFF. CDR3 DNA: TGCGCCAGCAGCCAACCCCGACAAGGGGGAAGGACTGAAGCTTTCTTT.

V gene TRBV4-3 combines with J gene TRBJ1-4; D gene ambiguous. The CDR3 consists of 15 residues. Trimming took 0 bases from V and 5 from J, leaving 10 bases between them. Looked up from germline, CDR1 is LGHNA and CDR2 is YSLEER. CDR3 nucleotides: TGCGCCAGCAGCCAAGAGGGGAGGGCGAATGAAAAACTGTTTTTT. This translates into CASSQEGRANEKLFF.

This clone has just one count. The rearrangement joins TRBV24-1 to TRBJ2-3; D is ambiguous. Trimming took off 7 bases at V and 8 bases at J, with 12 bases between the two ends. This CDR3 is built from 12 residues. Germline CDR1 reads KGHDR; CDR2 reads SFDVKD. The CDR3 nucleotides are TGTGCCACCAGCCAGACCGGAGTTACGCAGTATTTT. This encodes CATSQTGVTQYF.

This clone appeared a single time. V usage is TRBV5-1 and J usage is TRBJ2-5; a possible D gene is TRBD2 (7 bases). The germline V gene has CDR1 SGHRS and CDR2 YFSETQ. This CDR3 has 13 amino acids. V lost 9 bases and J 3 bases, leaving 15 bases between the germline ends. The DNA of the CDR3 is TGCGCCACCGAAGGGGGGGGCGAAGAGACCCAGTACTTC. Its protein is CATEGGGEETQYF.

CDR3 in amino acids: CASRPTSGTESFYGYTF. CDR3 sequence (DNA): TGTGCCAGCAGGCCGACCTCCGGGACAGAGTCCTTCTATGGCTACACCTTC. The chain is built from TRBV7-9 and TRBJ1-2, with TRBD1 identical over 7 bases. The germline gives CDR1 SEHNR, CDR2 FQNEAQ (reference sequence). CDR3 length: 17 residues. Trimming took 6 bases from V and 4 from J; bases not matched to a gene: 17.